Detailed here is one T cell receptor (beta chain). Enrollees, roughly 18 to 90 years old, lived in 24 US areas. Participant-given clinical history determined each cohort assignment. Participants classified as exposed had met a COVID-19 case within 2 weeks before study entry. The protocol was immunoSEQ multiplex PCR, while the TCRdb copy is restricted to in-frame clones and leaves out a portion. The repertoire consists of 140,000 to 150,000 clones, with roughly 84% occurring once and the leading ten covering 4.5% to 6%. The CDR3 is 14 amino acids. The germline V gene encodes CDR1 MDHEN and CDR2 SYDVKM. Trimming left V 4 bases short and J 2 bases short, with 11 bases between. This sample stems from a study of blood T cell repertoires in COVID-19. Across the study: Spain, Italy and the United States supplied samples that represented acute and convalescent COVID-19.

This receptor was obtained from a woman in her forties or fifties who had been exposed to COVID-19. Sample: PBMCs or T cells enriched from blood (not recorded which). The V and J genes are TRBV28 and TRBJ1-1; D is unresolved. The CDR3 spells CASSWAGLNTEAFF. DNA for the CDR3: TGTGCCAGCAGTTGGGCAGGATTAAACACTGAAGCTTTCTTT. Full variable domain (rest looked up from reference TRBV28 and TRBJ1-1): DVKVTQSSRYLVKRTGEKVFLECVQDMDHENMFWYRQDPGLGLRLIYFSYDVKMKEKGDIPEGYSVSREKKERFSLILESASTNQTSMYLCASSWAGLNTEAFFGQGTRLTVV.